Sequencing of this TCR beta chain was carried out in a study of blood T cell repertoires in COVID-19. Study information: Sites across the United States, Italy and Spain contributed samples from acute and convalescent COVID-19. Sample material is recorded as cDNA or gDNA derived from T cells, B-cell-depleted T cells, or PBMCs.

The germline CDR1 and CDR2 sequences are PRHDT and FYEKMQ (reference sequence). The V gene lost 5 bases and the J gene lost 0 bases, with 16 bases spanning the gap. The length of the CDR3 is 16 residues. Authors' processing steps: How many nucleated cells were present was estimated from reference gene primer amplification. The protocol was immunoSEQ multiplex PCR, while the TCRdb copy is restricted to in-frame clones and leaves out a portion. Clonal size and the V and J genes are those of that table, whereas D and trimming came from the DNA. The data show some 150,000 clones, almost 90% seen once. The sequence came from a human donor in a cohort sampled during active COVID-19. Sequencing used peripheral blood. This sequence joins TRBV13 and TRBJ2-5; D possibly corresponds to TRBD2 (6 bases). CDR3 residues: CASSTRGTSYQETQYF. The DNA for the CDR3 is TGTGCCAGCAGCACCCGAGGGACTTCGTACCAAGAGACCCAGTACTTC.